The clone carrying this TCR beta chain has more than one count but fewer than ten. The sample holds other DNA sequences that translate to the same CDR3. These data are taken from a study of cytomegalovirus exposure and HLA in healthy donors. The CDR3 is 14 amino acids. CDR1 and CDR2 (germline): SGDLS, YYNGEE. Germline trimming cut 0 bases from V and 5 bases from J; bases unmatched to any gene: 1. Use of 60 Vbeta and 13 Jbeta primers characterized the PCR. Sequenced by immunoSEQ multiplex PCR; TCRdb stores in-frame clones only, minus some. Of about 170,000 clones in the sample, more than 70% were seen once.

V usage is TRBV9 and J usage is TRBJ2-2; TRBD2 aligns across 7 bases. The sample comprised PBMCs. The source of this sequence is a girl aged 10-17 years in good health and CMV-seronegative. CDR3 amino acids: CASSVGGGTGELFF. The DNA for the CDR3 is TGTGCCAGCAGCGTAGGGGGGGGGACCGGGGAGCTGTTTTTT.